The TCR beta chain described here comes from a study of vaccination effects on CD4 cells after COVID-19. Overall study context: Everyone in the study got two shots of either the BNT162b2 or mRNA-1273 vaccine. Findings and caveats of the study: Clonal contraction was marked in infection- and vaccine-induced clones late after vaccination.

The repertoire was sequenced with immunoSEQ multiplex PCR; TCRdb's copy has only in-frame clones and lacks some. The sample has more than 20,000 clones, around 80% seen once; the top ten hold approximately 19%. Peptide-pool stimulation followed by sequencing identified expanded antigen-specific CD4+ clonotypes in the ViraFEST assay. At the end of 10 days of culture, CD4+ T cells were isolated. Nucleocapsid antibody tests were negative, and the vaccine recipients had no prior SARS-CoV-2 infection. Cultivation was performed at about 1.8 million PBMC per well with 8.5 to 10 IU/ml IL-2 and about 9.6 ug/ml peptides added. Half of the medium was exchanged for IL-2 medium on both days 3 and 7. Points on this clone: Its antigen remains unknown.

The CDR3 covers 14 residues. The germline V and J ends were trimmed by 0 bases and 5 bases, with 11 bases remaining between them. The germline gives CDR1 SGDLS, CDR2 YYNGEE. The genes are TRBV9 and TRBJ2-5; D ambiguous. This TCR was recovered from a human donor who received a COVID-19 vaccine. This material consisted of CD4+ T cells from PBMCs cultured with HCoV-NL63 spike peptides, taken before COVID-19 vaccination. The CDR3 reads CASSVGHHDETQYF. For the CDR3, the DNA is TGTGCCAGCAGCGTAGGGCACCACGATGAGACCCAGTACTTC. The whole variable domain, filled in from reference TRBV9 and TRBJ2-5, reads DSGVTQTPKHLITATGQRVTLRCSPRSGDLSVYWYQQSLDQGLQFLIQYYNGEERAKGNILERFSAQQFPDLHSELNLSSLELGDSALYFCASSVGHHDETQYFGPGTRLLVL.